This T cell receptor (beta chain) stems from a study of shared clonotypes between healthy human individuals. Regarding the study as a whole: Naive CD4 clonotype sharing across a few donors was around 5%. Among non-shared clonotypes, generation probabilities were lower than among those shared by all four donors.

All participating donors were Caucasian adults from Nashville, Tennessee. The CD4+ fraction was divided into a CD45RA+ naive subset and a CD45RA-negative memory subset. As concerns this clone: Its matching antigen is unknown.

The assay was immunoSEQ multiplex PCR, and TCRdb's table has in-frame clones only and misses some. The profile covers 600,000 to 700,000 clones, with around 73% appearing a single time and 1.5% to 2% taken by the ten largest. This CDR3 region has 16 residues. V shed 0 bases and J 5 bases; nucleotides not matched to a gene: 4. CDR1 is SGHRS and CDR2 is YFSETQ in the germline V gene. This clonotype was sampled from a woman under 40 in good health. Sequenced input: memory CD4+ T cells sorted from blood. Subset specified: CD45RA-negative fraction. The chain is built from TRBV5-1 and TRBJ2-1; TRBD2 matches 11 bases. The DNA of the CDR3 is TGCGCCAGCAGCTTGGCCGGGACTAGCGGCCACAATGAGCAGTTCTTC. Protein sequence: CASSLAGTSGHNEQFF.